The clone carrying this TCR beta chain came up once. The antigen is not known. These data are taken from a study of CD8 T cells in ankylosing spondylitis. Study observations and caveats: There was reportedly significant enrichment of clones that were disease-linked in matched ankylosing spondylitis synovial fluid. Prior literature has documented some motif variants in synovial fluid and blood from reactive arthritis. The study identified a TCR beta motif of seven or eight highly homologous variants that appeared characteristic of ankylosing spondylitis blood.

A quantitative 5'-RACE method, one with molecular barcodes, was used to make TCR beta libraries. TCRdb redid the calling of the 5' RACE reads with MiXCR, one entry per CDR3 protein. Here the sample spans hundreds of thousands of distinct CDR3 sequences, about a sixth being singletons. CDR1 is KGHSH, CDR2 LQKENI, per germline. J lost 0 bases, V lost 4 bases, and 3 bases had no gene match. The CDR3 is 14 amino acids. The sample comprised blood, either unsorted or a sorted T cell fraction (not recorded which). The sequence was collected from a male donor with ankylosing spondylitis. This chain uses TRBV18 with TRBJ2-7; 7 bases are shared with TRBD2. The CDR3 spells CASSRLADSYEQYF. CDR3 DNA: TGTGCCAGCTCACGGCTAGCGGACTCCTACGAGCAGTACTTC.